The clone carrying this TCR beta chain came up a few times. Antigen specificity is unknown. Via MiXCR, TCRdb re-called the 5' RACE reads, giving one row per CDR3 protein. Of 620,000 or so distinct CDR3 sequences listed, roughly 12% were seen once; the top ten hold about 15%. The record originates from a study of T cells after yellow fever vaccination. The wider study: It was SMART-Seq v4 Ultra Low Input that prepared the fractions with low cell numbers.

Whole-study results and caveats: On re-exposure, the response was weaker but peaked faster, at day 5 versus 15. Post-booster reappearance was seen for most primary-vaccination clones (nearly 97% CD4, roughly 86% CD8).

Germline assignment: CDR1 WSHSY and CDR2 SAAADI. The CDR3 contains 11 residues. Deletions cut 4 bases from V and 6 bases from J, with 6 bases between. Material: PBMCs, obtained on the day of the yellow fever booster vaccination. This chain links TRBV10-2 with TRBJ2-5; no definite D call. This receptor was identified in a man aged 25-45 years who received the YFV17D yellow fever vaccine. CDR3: CASSGHQTQYF. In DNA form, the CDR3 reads TGCGCCAGCAGTGGCCACCAGACCCAGTACTTC.